This T cell receptor beta chain was observed in a study of regulatory T cells in long-lasting Graves disease. Study-wide results and limits: Gene preferences differed: TRBV28, TRBJ1-2, TRBJ2-5 in persistent cases. New patients shared approximately 930 public clonotypes, fewer than the approximately 3,000 shared by persistent patients.

The CDR3 totals 16 residues. V shed 7 bases and J shed 4 bases, with 20 bases lying between them. Germline values: CDR1 KGHDR, CDR2 SFDVKD. The time point denotes: newly diagnosed GD, antithyroid drugs for less than 3 months. PBMC RNA was the source of the TCR library. It was American Thyroid Association guidelines that determined Graves' disease diagnosis. This clonotype was found many times. Its target is not known. CDR3-region Arm-PCR and iRepertoire HTBI primers produced the TCR beta libraries. TCRdb fed the multiplex PCR reads into MiXCR, producing one record per CDR3 protein. This sample has approximately 470,000 distinct CDR3 sequences, with under 20% found just once. The same specimen was also included in a second study, on T cells in Graves' hyperthyroidism and ophthalmopathy. That paper states: Blood held most thyroid clonotypes expanded above 0.001 frequency.

The sequence was obtained from a man aged 35 to 55 with Graves disease. Sequencing was performed on peripheral blood mononuclear cells (PBMCs), taken at new diagnosis, from a patient treated with antithyroid drugs. This chain uses TRBV24-1 with TRBJ2-3; D may match TRBD1 or TRBD2 (6 bases each). This CDR3 reads CATSLSGRGGPDTQYF. The CDR3 bases are TGTGCCACCAGCCTCTCGGGCAGGGGAGGCCCAGATACGCAGTATTTT.